This is a list of T cell receptor beta chains from one sample in a study of read filtering for tumor transcriptome and immune sequencing. One entry per CDR3 protein, called by TCRdb with MiXCR from the reads. Seen here are around 5,500 distinct CDR3 sequences, 20% observed once, and the top ten hold around 20%. Sequencing was done on a sample of a population of CD138-negative cells sorted from bone marrow. The source is a donor at least 40 years old with multiple myeloma. Both conserved end residues are part of each CDR3. Fields, in order: clone size, J gene, D gene, V gene, CDR3 protein, CDR3 DNA. The D gene is left open where the match is weak. Some rows mark clone size as missing; the rest say once, few, many or name a class of expanded clone.

- TRBJ2-3 TRBD2 TRBV6-6 CASSFSTSEDTDTQYF TGTGCCAGCAGTTTCTCGACTAGCGAAGACACAGATACGCAGTATTTT
- TRBJ2-3 TRBD1 TRBV5-6 CASSLLRDRGRNTVTQYF TGTGCCAGCAGCTTGCTAAGGGACAGGGGGCGGAACACAGTTACACAGTATTTT
medium-sized TRBJ2-1 - TRBV6-6 CASSPTGRDTYNEQFF TGTGCCAGCAGCCCCACGGGGCGGGATACTTACAATGAGCAGTTCTTC
medium-sized TRBJ2-1 TRBD1 TRBV9 CASSKADREKQFF TGTGCCAGCAGCAAAGCGGACAGGGAAAAGCAGTTCTTC
medium-sized TRBJ2-1 TRBD2 TRBV20-1 CSARAVGLAGFGEQFF TGCAGTGCTAGAGCTGTAGGGCTAGCGGGATTTGGCGAGCAGTTCTTC
medium-sized TRBJ2-1 - TRBV20-1 CSAKGGPAYNEQFF TGCAGTGCTAAAGGAGGGCCAGCTTACAATGAGCAGTTCTTC
- TRBJ1-3 TRBD1 TRBV30 CAWILPGGSGNTIYF TGTGCCTGGATTCTACCAGGGGGCTCTGGAAACACCATATATTTT
medium-sized TRBJ2-1 TRBD2 TRBV20-1 CSAIGKLAGGTNEQFF TGCAGTGCCATCGGGAAGCTAGCGGGAGGTACCAATGAGCAGTTCTTC
medium-sized TRBJ2-7 - TRBV30 CACLNGSSYEQYF TGTGCCTGCCTTAACGGGAGCTCCTACGAGCAGTACTTC
medium-sized TRBJ1-1 TRBD1 TRBV28 CASSSPPGQALMNTEAFF TGTGCCAGCAGCTCTCCCCCGGGACAGGCGCTTATGAACACTGAAGCTTTCTTT
medium-sized TRBJ1-6 - TRBV30 CAWGLYNSPLHF TGTGCCTGGGGACTCTATAATTCACCCCTCCACTTT
once TRBJ1-1 - TRBV11-2 CASSLAPPRANTEAFF TGTGCCAGCAGCTTGGCACCTCCAAGGGCGAACACTGAAGCTTTCTTT
medium-sized TRBJ2-4 - TRBV6-5 CASSYSSLGKNIQYF TGTGCCAGCAGTTACTCCTCTCTGGGCAAAAACATTCAGTACTTC
medium-sized TRBJ1-1 - TRBV20-1 CSAGGHANTEAFF TGCAGTGCTGGTGGACACGCGAACACTGAAGCTTTCTTT
many TRBJ2-4 - TRBV3-1 CASSQDFEGPKNIQYF TGTGCCAGCAGCCAAGATTTCGAGGGGCCAAAAAACATTCAGTACTTC
many TRBJ1-4 - TRBV29-1 CSVAEGRDEKLFF TGCAGCGTTGCGGAGGGCCGAGATGAAAAACTGTTTTTT
medium-sized TRBJ1-5 - TRBV25-1 CASSDLRDSCYGQPQHF TGTGCCAGCAGTGATCTCAGGGATAGTTGTTATGGTCAGCCCCAGCATTTT
medium-sized TRBJ2-1 TRBD2 TRBV7-8 CASSLRDGLAGGPYNEQFF TGTGCCAGCAGCTTAAGGGATGGGCTAGCGGGAGGGCCATACAATGAGCAGTTCTTC
many TRBJ2-5 - TRBV6-2/TRBV6-3 CASTRGTPRGETQYF TGTGCCAGCACCCGAGGGACACCGAGGGGAGAGACCCAGTACTTC
medium-sized TRBJ2-1 - TRBV7-2 CASSLGWNRDNEQFF TGTGCCAGCAGCTTGGGGTGGAACAGAGACAATGAGCAGTTCTTC
medium-sized TRBJ2-1 TRBD2 TRBV5-1 CASSSLAGGRINEQFF TGCGCCAGCAGCTCGCTAGCGGGAGGGAGGATCAATGAGCAGTTCTTC
- TRBJ1-1 - TRBV6-5 CASSRGSGIVNTEAFF TGTGCCAGCAGTAGGGGGTCTGGCATAGTGAACACTGAAGCTTTTTTT
few TRBJ1-2 TRBD1 TRBV27 CASSSRQGAIYGYTF TGTGCCAGCAGTTCCCGACAGGGGGCTATATATGGCTACACCTTC
- TRBJ1-4 TRBD1 TRBV4-1 CASNSRTGLNEKLFF TGCGCCAGCAACTCAAGGACAGGGCTTAATGAAAAACTGTTTTTT
medium-sized TRBJ2-1 TRBD1 TRBV7-9 CASSSTGEGVYNEQFF TGTGCCAGCAGCTCTACAGGGGAAGGGGTTTACAATGAGCAGTTCTTC
medium-sized TRBJ1-1 TRBD1 TRBV15 CATSRRDRANTEAFF TGTGCCACCAGCAGGAGGGACAGGGCGAACACTGAAGCTTTCTTT
few TRBJ2-1 TRBD2 TRBV30 CAWSERGVYNEQFF TGTGCCTGGAGCGAGCGGGGAGTGTACAATGAGCAGTTCTTC
- TRBJ2-7 - TRBV27 CASSLRNGGEQYF TGTGCCAGCAGTTTAAGGAACGGAGGGGAGCAGTACTTC
large TRBJ2-1 TRBD2 TRBV7-9 CASSRASGRALNEQFF TGTGCCAGCAGCAGGGCTAGCGGGAGGGCCCTCAATGAGCAGTTCTTC
many TRBJ1-1 - TRBV6-2/TRBV6-3 CASSFPGPYLF TGTGCCAGCAGTTTCCCCGGGCCTTACCTTTTT
many TRBJ2-2 - TRBV28 CASSLTPPGFRASHTGELFF TGTGCCAGCAGTCTAACCCCCCCCGGATTCCGGGCATCCCACACCGGGGAGCTGTTTTTT
medium-sized TRBJ1-5 - TRBV6-2/TRBV6-3 CASSYGLFLVNQPQHF TGTGCCAGCAGTTACGGGCTGTTTCTAGTCAATCAGCCCCAGCATTTT
medium-sized TRBJ2-1 - TRBV5-6 CASSFVYGGWNEQFF TGTGCCAGCAGCTTTGTCTACGGGGGTTGGAATGAGCAGTTCTTC
many TRBJ1-3 TRBD1 TRBV5-4 CASSLAGTGSGNTIYF TGTGCCAGCAGCTTGGCCGGGACAGGATCTGGAAACACCATATATTTT
few TRBJ2-7 - TRBV6-1 CASSTSSGRGGYEQYF TGTGCCAGCAGTACCTCTTCTGGACGAGGGGGCTACGAGCAGTACTTC
- TRBJ2-7 - TRBV20-1 CSASKGSEQYF TGCAGTGCTAGTAAGGGGAGCGAGCAGTACTTT
many TRBJ1-2 - TRBV27 CVSSLGPGRNYGYTF TGTGTCAGCAGTTTAGGCCCAGGGCGTAACTATGGCTACACCTTC
- TRBJ1-4 - TRBV7-6 CASSLYGAEEKLFF TGTGCCAGCAGCTTATATGGGGCTGAAGAAAAACTGTTTTTT
many TRBJ2-4 TRBD2 TRBV5-6 CASSLREGLDIQYF TGTGCCAGCAGCTTGCGGGAGGGCCTTGACATTCAGTACTTC
many TRBJ2-5 - TRBV4-1 CASSPTGRGYQETQYF TGCGCCAGCAGCCCGACCGGTCGAGGGTACCAAGAGACCCAGTACTTC
many TRBJ2-5 - TRBV7-9 CASSRLTGALFIQETQYF TGTGCCAGCAGCCGTCTGACAGGCGCTCTCTTTATCCAAGAGACCCAGTACTTC
medium-sized TRBJ2-5 TRBD2 TRBV28 CASSTTDLAGGETQYF TGTGCCAGCAGTACGACGGATCTAGCGGGCGGGGAGACCCAGTACTTC
medium-sized TRBJ2-5 - TRBV6-2/TRBV6-3 CASGHGMETQYF TGTGCCAGCGGCCACGGGATGGAGACCCAGTACTTC
hyperexpanded TRBJ2-1 - TRBV19 CASSIGGYGYNEQFF TGTGCCAGTAGTATCGGGGGATACGGGTACAATGAGCAGTTCTTC
many TRBJ1-3 - TRBV29-1 CSVRVNGNTIYF TGCAGCGTTAGGGTTAATGGAAACACCATATATTTT
- TRBJ2-1 - TRBV7-2 CASSLKRVSYNGQFF TGTGCCAGCAGCCTTAAGCGGGTCTCCTACAACGGGCAGTTCTTC
- TRBJ2-1 TRBD2 TRBV30 CAWGLGLNEQFF TGTGCCTGGGGACTAGGATTGAATGAGCAGTTCTTC
many TRBJ1-2 - TRBV5-1 CASSNQDTGNYGYTF TGCGCCAGCAGCAATCAAGACACTGGCAACTATGGCTACACCTTC
- TRBJ2-7 - TRBV29-1 CSVAFFPHEQYF TGCAGCGTTGCTTTCTTCCCCCACGAGCAGTACTTC
medium-sized TRBJ2-7 TRBD2 TRBV20-1 CSARTSAYEQYF TGCAGTGCGAGGACTAGCGCCTACGAGCAGTACTTC
medium-sized TRBJ2-3 - TRBV12-3/TRBV12-4 CASSIPPESDTQYF TGTGCCAGCAGTATCCCCCCAGAATCAGATACGCAGTATTTT